The sequence of this T cell receptor (beta chain) was determined in a study of cytomegalovirus exposure and HLA in healthy donors. The CDR3 sequence is 17 residues long. V lost 2 bases and J 0 bases, leaving 14 bases between the germline ends. In germline, CDR1 is MNHNS, CDR2 SASEGT. Points on this clone: Its cognate antigen is unknown.

Despite likely unrecorded immune exposures, the donors were nominally healthy at the time of sampling. The PCR contained 60 Vbeta and 13 Jbeta primers. Here immunoSEQ multiplex PCR was the method, and the copy in TCRdb shows in-frame clones only, minus some. There are 160,000 or so clones in the sample; over 70% occur only once, and about 1.5% lies in the top ten. General observations from the study: Around 160 TCR beta chains were listed as cytomegalovirus-associated. TCR beta sequences reportedly predicted most subjects' HLA-A and HLA-B alleles accurately.

J is TRBJ1-3 and V is TRBV6-1, with unresolved D. Sequencing was done on a sample of PBMCs. The TCR originated in a man in his forties or fifties in good health and CMV-seropositive. CDR3 in DNA: TGTGCCAGCAGTGAATCCCGACCGGGTTCCTCTGGAAACACCATATATTTT. It translates to CASSESRPGSSGNTIYF.